In its sample, the clone carrying this T cell receptor beta chain was seen once. Its specificity is unknown. This sample is part of a study of Ad26.COV2.S vaccination and SARS-CoV-2 variants. CDR1 and CDR2 (germline): SGHTA, FQGNSA. This CDR3 has 14 amino acids. Trimming cost V 1 base and J 4 bases, with 10 bases left between them. Regarding the study as a whole: The authors reported substantial breadth in spike-specific CD8+ and CD4+ T cell responses after vaccination.

Treatment defined: 15 to 20 received Ad26.COV2.S at low or high dose, single or two shots; about 5 received placebo; per-sample allocation not given. Samples analyzed were those drawn on day 63 after the first vaccine or placebo injection. Libraries were prepared by immunoSEQ multiplex PCR; TCRdb keeps only in-frame clonotypes and omits some of them. The data contain more than 350,000 clones, around 90% of them singletons. V gene TRBV7-2 combines with J gene TRBJ2-5; TRBD1 is a possible D gene (6 bases). The specimen was peripheral blood, collected in a trial of Ad26.COV2.S vaccine versus placebo. This receptor was obtained from a person between 18 and 65 years old who received the Ad26.COV2.S COVID-19 vaccine or a placebo. The CDR3 DNA is TGTGCCAGCAGCTTAGAACAGGGTAGAGAGACCCAGTACTTC. This gives the protein CASSLEQGRETQYF.